The next 22 T cell receptor delta chains were all read from a single sample in a study of gamma delta lymphoproliferative disorders and STAT genes (dated by TCRdb to 2017 to 2018). For TCR sequencing, genomic DNA was taken from peripheral blood mononuclear cells isolated from both patients and controls. The library was generated by multiplex PCR. The instrument was an Illumina MiSeq. Clones were re-identified by TCRdb from the public reads with CATT, and rows with the same DNA were merged. A total of around 4,200 delta-chain clones appear in this sample, approximately 1% of them only once. The top ten clonotypes cover 20% to 25% of the sample. The sample was blood. The receptors derive from a human donor in good health.

Within the sample, this clone is large. J is TRDJ1 and V is TRDV2; 8 bases are a match to TRDD3. The CDR3 is 20 residues long. Germline V gene data show CDR1 as GEAIGNYY and CDR2 as EKD. Trimming removed 1 base from V and 0 bases from J; junction bases left unmatched: 18. The CDR3 loop reads CACDTIAVNLGDLYTDKLIF. DNA of the CDR3: TGTGCCTGTGACACTATCGCTGTGAATCTGGGGGACCTGTACACCGATAAACTCATCTTT.

In regard to this clone: A far larger clone is a single base away, which makes a read error likely. The sample holds other DNA sequences that translate to the same CDR3. The chain combines TRDV2 with TRDJ1, with 9 bases aligning to TRDD3. The germline V gene encodes CDR1 GEAIGNYY and CDR2 EKD. With V trimmed by 1 base and J by 4 bases, 6 bases remained unmatched. CDR3 size: 15 residues. CDR3 residues: CACDTVGDRDDKLIF. CDR3 bases: TGTGCCTGTGACACTGTGGGGGATAGGGACGATAAACTCATCTTT.

The table lists this clone with a few counts. The chain uses TRDV1 and TRDJ1; 13 bases are a match to TRDD3. The CDR3 contains 23 residues. CDR1 and CDR2 (germline): TSWWSYY, QGS. V dropped 3 bases and J dropped 1; count of bases not matched to a gene: 23. CDR3 coding DNA: TGTGCTCTTGGGGATGCCCGCTCCTACGGCCGGCCTTACTGGGGGATACGCACCGATAAACTCATCTTT. This sequence encodes CALGDARSYGRPYWGIRTDKLIF.

Only a few counts were recorded for this clone. A far larger clone is just one base off, so this is likely a read error. The same CDR3 arises from other DNA sequences in this sample as well. The chain links TRDV2 to TRDJ1, with 9 bases fitting TRDD3. The CDR3 consists of 16 residues. J gave up 0 bases and V 7 bases, and 11 bases lay outside the gene matches. Germline-derived CDR1 and CDR2 are GEAIGNYY and EKD. This CDR3 reads CACDSLLGDYTDKLIF. Written as DNA, the CDR3 is TGTGCCTGCGACTCCTTACTGGGGGACTACACCGATAAACTCATCTTT.

With respect to this clone: TCRdb has a much larger clone's protein, which differs at residue 6 from the translation of this DNA, likely because of a read error; what is shown is the protein translated from the DNA. The V and J genes are TRDV2 and TRDJ1; 9 bases line up with TRDD3. CDR3 length: 17 residues. Trimming cost V 0 bases and J 0 bases; bases outside gene matches: 7. Germline loops: CDR1 GEAIGNYY, CDR2 EKD. For the CDR3, the DNA is TGTGCCTGTGACACCTCGGGGGATACCGAATACACCGATAAACTCATCTTT. This gives the protein CACDTSGDTEYTDKLIF.

There are a few counts of this clone. TCRdb records a much larger clone's protein for this DNA, with a difference at residue 12 that likely arises from a read error; the protein given is the translation of the DNA. The rearrangement uses TRDV2 and TRDJ1, with a weak D call TRDD3 (6 bases). The V end lost 3 bases, the J end lost 3 bases, and 22 bases lay between the germline ends. Germline-derived CDR1 and CDR2 are GEAIGNYY and EKD. The CDR3 has 17 residues. The DNA of the CDR3 is TGTGCCTGTGACTCCGTAGGAGGGGGAGAGAACGCCGATAAACTCATCTTT. As protein: CACDSVGGGENADKLIF.

Notes on this clone: The translation of this DNA and the TCRdb protein of a much larger clone differ at residue 4, probably owing to a read error; the protein shown here is translated from the DNA. V gene TRDV2 combines with J gene TRDJ3; TRDD3 matches at 9 bases. Germline loops: CDR1 GEAIGNYY, CDR2 EKD. The CDR3 is 19 amino acids. Here the CDR3 DNA reads TGTGCCTGTAACACGGGGGGATACAGGAGCTCCTGGGACACCCGACAGATGTTTTTC. This encodes CACNTGGYRSSWDTRQMFF.

In regard to this clone: The protein TCRdb gives is from a much larger clone and does not agree with this DNA's translation at residue 4, likely a read error; the protein shown here comes from the DNA. J is TRDJ1 and V is TRDV2; TRDD3 agrees at 7 bases. Germline V gene data show CDR1 as GEAIGNYY and CDR2 as EKD. The CDR3 length is 14 residues. Trimming at V came to 6 bases and at J to 10 bases, leaving 16 bases not matched to a gene. CDR3 sequence (DNA): TGTGCCTGTAACGACCTGGGGGGATCGTTAACACTCATCTTT. It translates to CACNDLGGSLTLIF.

This clone was seen only a few times. A read error likely explains this, since a far larger clone differs by one base. The sample carries other DNA sequences with the same CDR3. The chain combines TRDV2 with TRDJ3; 11 bases fit TRDD3. With V trimmed by 0 bases and J by 1 base, 7 bases remained unmatched. Germline V lookup: CDR1 GEAIGNYY, CDR2 EKD. The CDR3 has 20 amino acids. CDR3 nucleotide sequence: TGTGCCTGTGACACCCTATTGGGGGATACGATTTCCTGGGACACCCGACAGATGTTTTTC. It yields the protein CACDTLLGDTISWDTRQMFF.

Sample share makes this clone medium-sized. The sample has other DNA sequences that encode this CDR3 too. This chain links TRDV2 with TRDJ2; TRDD3 matches at 10 bases. J was trimmed by 11 bases and V by 5 bases; bases with no gene match: 4. This CDR3 is 12 amino acids long. Germline V gene lookup returns CDR1 GEAIGNYY and CDR2 EKD. DNA for the CDR3: TGTGCCTGTGTACTGGGGGATTCCCAACTCTTCTTT. Translated: CACVLGDSQLFF.

This clone was seen a few times. A far larger clone is one nucleotide away, so this likely arose from a read error. This chain uses TRDV2 with TRDJ3; 7 positions agree with TRDD3. From germline, CDR1 is GEAIGNYY and CDR2 EKD. The CDR3 extends over 20 amino acids. This CDR3 is CACAPVGEPKSSWDIRQMFF. The CDR3 nucleotides read TGTGCCTGTGCCCCAGTGGGGGAGCCAAAAAGCTCCTGGGACATCCGACAGATGTTTTTC.

There are a few counts of this clone. A far larger clone lies a single base away; this is likely a read error. The rearrangement uses TRDV1 and TRDJ1, with TRDD2 matching 9 bases. The CDR3 contains 20 residues. The V and J ends lost 0 bases and 0 bases, in that order; junction bases with no gene match: 14. Germline lookup yields CDR1 TSWWSYY and CDR2 QGS. CDR3 DNA: TGTGCTCTTGGGGAACTCCTTCCTACGTACCGGGGATTGTACACCGATAAACTCATCTTT. Its protein is CALGELLPTYRGLYTDKLIF.

This clone was observed a handful of times. Translating this DNA gives a protein that differs at residue 14 from the TCRdb one, which belongs to a much larger clone; a read error is likely, and the protein shown is this translation. This rearrangement joins TRDV2 to TRDJ1, with a possible D match to TRDD3 (6 bases). This CDR3 contains 17 residues. Germline values: CDR1 GEAIGNYY, CDR2 EKD. CDR3 residues: CACDSVGGGENTDRLIF. In DNA, the CDR3 is TGTGCCTGTGACTCCGTAGGAGGGGGAGAGAACACCGATAGACTCATCTTT.

By share, this clone counts as large (0.1 to 1%). The same CDR3 can be traced to other DNA sequences in this sample. The CDR3 sequence: CACDILGEPHYTDKLIF. In nucleotides, the CDR3 is TGTGCCTGTGACATACTGGGGGAGCCCCACTACACCGATAAACTCATCTTT. V and J are TRDV2 and TRDJ1, with 9 nucleotides matching TRDD3. Germline-derived CDR1 and CDR2 are GEAIGNYY and EKD. This CDR3 region has 17 residues. The J segment lost 0 bases and the V segment lost 2 bases, leaving 9 bases of the junction unmatched.

This clone was recorded a few times. Given a far larger clone just one base away, this is likely a sequencing read error. This sequence joins TRDV2 and TRDJ1, with D maybe TRDD3 (6 bases). Germline V lookup: CDR1 GEAIGNYY, CDR2 EKD. The CDR3 totals 15 residues. This chain's CDR3 is CACNTDLGYTDKLIF. The CDR3, as DNA: TGTGCCTGTAACACCGATCTGGGGTACACCGATAAACTCATCTTT.

For this clone: The TCRdb protein comes from a much larger clone and disagrees with this DNA's translation at residue 13, likely due to a read error; the protein given here is derived from the DNA. The chain is built from TRDV1 and TRDJ1, with D hard to call. Germline loops: CDR1 TSWWSYY, CDR2 QGS. The CDR3 contains 17 residues. Deletions cut 0 bases from V and 6 bases from J, with 20 bases between. The DNA for the CDR3 is TGTGCTCTTGGGGAACTTCTAGGGGCCCGAGCGGGCAATAAACTCATCTTT. This translates into CALGELLGARAGNKLIF.

This clone appeared a few times. TCRdb's entry gives the protein of a much larger clone, which mismatches this DNA's translation at residue 9, likely from a read error; the protein reported here is translated from the DNA. The V and J genes are TRDV2 and TRDJ3; 7 positions match TRDD3. Germline V gene sequence: CDR1 GEAIGNYY, CDR2 EKD. This CDR3 spans 19 amino acids. Unmatched junction bases numbered 7, after V lost 0 bases and J lost 0 bases. CDR3 in DNA: TGTGCCTGTGACACCGGGGGATTAGCTCGCTCCTGGGACACCCGACAGATGTTTTTC. Protein: CACDTGGLARSWDTRQMFF.

As to this clone: This DNA's translation differs at residue 3 from TCRdb's protein, which comes from a much larger clone; a read error is likely, and the protein shown is translated from the DNA. The chain employs TRDV3 and TRDJ1, with 7 nucleotides matching TRDD3. Germline V gene sequence: CDR1 TVYSNPD, CDR2 GDNSRS (reference sequence). The CDR3 runs to 16 residues. V lost 5 bases to trimming and J lost 2 bases; unmatched junction nucleotides: 17. For the CDR3, the DNA is TGTGCCCCTTCAAGCAGCGGGGGATGGTTTACCGATAAACTCATCTTT. Protein product: CAPSSSGGWFTDKLIF.

By proportion, this clone is large. Different DNA sequences within this sample yield the same CDR3. The rearrangement links TRDV2 to TRDJ1, with 10 bases identical to TRDD3. CDR3 length: 20 residues. From germline, CDR1 is GEAIGNYY and CDR2 EKD. Unmatched junction bases numbered 20, after V lost 1 base and J lost 4 bases. CDR3 in amino acids: CACDTLLKSGDTERGDKLIF. The DNA of the CDR3 is TGTGCCTGTGACACTCTTCTGAAGTCGGGGGATACGGAGCGTGGCGATAAACTCATCTTT.

As for this clone: The protein that TCRdb holds for this DNA derives from a much larger clone and differs from the translated DNA at residue 11, which likely indicates a read error; the protein shown here is translated from the DNA. The rearrangement uses TRDV2 and TRDJ3; 7 bases agree with TRDD3. Germline lookup yields CDR1 GEAIGNYY and CDR2 EKD. The CDR3 loop spans 18 amino acids. With 0 bases clipped from V and 5 bases from J, the junction kept 9 bases outside the gene matches. The CDR3 region has the DNA TGTGCCTGTGACACCGTGCTGGGGGGGACCCGGGACACCCGACAGATGTTTTTC. Translated: CACDTVLGGTRDTRQMFF.

As for this clone: With a far larger clone one base away, a read error is the likely cause. Other DNA sequences in this sample translate to the same CDR3. The chain uses TRDV2 and TRDJ3, with TRDD3 matching 9 bases. The CDR3 consists of 19 residues. Per the germline V gene, CDR1 is GEAIGNYY and CDR2 is EKD. The CDR3 here is CACDTGGYRSSWDTRQMFF. CDR3 DNA sequence: TGTGCCTGCGACACGGGGGGATACAGGAGCTCCTGGGACACCCGACAGATGTTTTTC.

On this clone: The protein TCRdb lists belongs to a much larger clone and differs from this DNA's translation at residue 6, which points to a read error; the protein shown is made from the DNA. This rearrangement joins TRDV2 to TRDJ1; 7 bases are shared with TRDD3. The length of the CDR3 is 17 residues. The germline gives CDR1 GEAIGNYY, CDR2 EKD. V was pared by 0 bases and J by 3 bases, with 12 bases of the junction left unmatched. CDR3 coding DNA: TGTGCCTGTGACACCGCGGGGGATGGACGGCTGGCCGATAAACTCATCTTT. Its protein product is CACDTAGDGRLADKLIF.